This TCR beta chain was retrieved from a study of blood T cell repertoires in COVID-19. Whole-study context: Sites across the United States, Italy and Spain contributed samples from acute and convalescent COVID-19. T cells, B-cell-depleted T cells, or PBMCs provided the cDNA or gDNA that served as material.

Profiled with immunoSEQ multiplex PCR; TCRdb holds only in-frame clones, not every one. This table has approximately 130,000 clones, around 85% appearing once. Germline V gene lookup returns CDR1 SEHNR and CDR2 FQNEAQ (reference sequence). J was trimmed by 7 bases and V by 3 bases; bases with no gene match: 6. The CDR3 runs 17 residues. The source material was peripheral blood. This receptor was taken from a human donor in a cohort sampled during active COVID-19. The chain carries TRBV7-9 and TRBJ2-1, with 16 bases lining up with TRBD2. CDR3 region: CASSLGLAGGRGNEQFF. CDR3 bases: TGTGCCAGCAGCTTGGGACTAGCGGGAGGGCGAGGGAATGAGCAGTTCTTC.